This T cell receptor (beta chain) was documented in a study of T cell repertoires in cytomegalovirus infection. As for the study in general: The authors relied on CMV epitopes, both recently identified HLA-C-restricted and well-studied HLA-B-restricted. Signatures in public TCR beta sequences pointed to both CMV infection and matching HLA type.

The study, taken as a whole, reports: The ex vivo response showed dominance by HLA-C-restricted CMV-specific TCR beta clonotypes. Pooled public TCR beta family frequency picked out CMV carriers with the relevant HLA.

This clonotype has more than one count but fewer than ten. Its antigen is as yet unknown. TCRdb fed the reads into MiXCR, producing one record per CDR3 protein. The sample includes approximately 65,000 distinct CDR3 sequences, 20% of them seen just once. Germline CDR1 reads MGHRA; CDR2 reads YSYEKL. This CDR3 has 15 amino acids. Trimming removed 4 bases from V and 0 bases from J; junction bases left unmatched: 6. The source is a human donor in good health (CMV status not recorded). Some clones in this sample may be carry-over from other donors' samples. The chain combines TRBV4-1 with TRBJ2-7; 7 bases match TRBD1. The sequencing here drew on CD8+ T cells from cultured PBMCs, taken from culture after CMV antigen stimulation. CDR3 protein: CASSPGTATSYEQYF. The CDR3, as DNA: TGCGCCAGCAGCCCGGGGACAGCAACCTCCTACGAGCAGTACTTC.